The 9 T cell receptor beta chains below all came from one sample that was sequenced in a study of blood T cell repertoires in COVID-19. Here immunoSEQ multiplex PCR was the method, and the copy in TCRdb shows in-frame clones only, minus some. The sample carries over 200,000 clones, almost 90% recorded once. Sequenced input: peripheral blood. These receptors were collected from a man aged 18 to 29 with active or convalescent COVID-19.

The chain combines TRBV6-2 or TRBV6-3 with TRBJ2-5; TRBD1 aligns across 9 bases. CDR1 is MNHEY, CDR2 SVGEGT, per germline. The CDR3 sequence is 16 residues long. The V gene end was trimmed by 5 bases and the J gene end by 6 bases; junction bases not matched to a gene: 13. CDR3 in DNA: TGTGCCAGCAGTACTAACAGGGGGCGTGCATGGAAGACCCAGTACTTC. Its protein product is CASSTNRGRAWKTQYF.

The rearrangement links TRBV6-5 to TRBJ2-6; a weak D match, TRBD1 (5 bases). The V gene lost 7 bases and the J gene lost 3 bases, with 13 bases spanning the gap. From germline, CDR1 is MNHEY and CDR2 SVGAGI. The CDR3 has 15 amino acids. The CDR3 region has the DNA TGTGCCAGCAAGTCAGGGATTGATGGGGCCAACGTCCTGACTTTC. The encoded protein is CASKSGIDGANVLTF.

The chain carries TRBV3-1 (or the pseudogene TRBV3-2) and TRBJ2-1, with 11 bases identical to TRBD2. V lost 0 bases, J lost 5 bases, and 9 bases stayed unmatched. Germline assignment: CDR1 LGHDT and CDR2 YNNKEL (reference sequence). The CDR3 is made up of 18 amino acids. As DNA, the CDR3 is TGTGCCAGCAGCCAAGAATGGTTAGCGGGAGGGGTAAACAATGAGCAGTTCTTC. This encodes CASSQEWLAGGVNNEQFF.

The chain carries TRBV28 and TRBJ1-1; a weak D match, TRBD1 (6 bases). The V end lost 6 bases, the J end lost 11 bases, and 16 bases lay between the germline ends. Germline V gene data show CDR1 as MDHEN and CDR2 as SYDVKM. The CDR3 runs to 12 residues. CDR3 residues: CASSIRDIGAFF. The CDR3 nucleotides are TGTGCCAGCAGCATCCGGGACATTGGGGCTTTCTTT.

This chain connects TRBV18 to TRBJ1-2, with 8 bases fitting TRBD1. The CDR3 has 14 amino acids. CDR1 is KGHSH, CDR2 LQKENI, per germline. After removal of 6 bases from V and 3 bases from J, the junction contained 6 bases not matched to a gene. CDR3 in amino acids: CASSLDRGDYGYTF. In nucleotides, the CDR3 is TGTGCCAGCTCTCTTGACAGGGGTGACTATGGCTACACCTTC. The variable domain in full, with the rest retrieved from reference TRBV18 and TRBJ1-2, is NAGVMQNPRHLVRRRGQEARLRCSPMKGHSHVYWYRQLPEEGLKFMVYLQKENIIDESGMPKERFSAEFPKEGPSILRIQQVVRGDSAAYFCASSLDRGDYGYTFGSGTRLTVV.

The rearrangement links TRBV7-2 to TRBJ1-6, with 8 bases fitting TRBD1. This CDR3 is 16 amino acids long. The germline CDR1 and CDR2 sequences are SGHTA and FQGNSA. The trim removed 1 base at V and 9 bases at J, leaving 8 bases unmatched. The CDR3: CASSLVGGQGTSPLHF. CDR3 nucleotide sequence: TGTGCCAGCAGCTTAGTCGGTGGACAGGGTACTTCACCCCTCCACTTT.

This rearrangement joins TRBV3-1 (or the pseudogene TRBV3-2) to TRBJ1-2; tentatively, D is TRBD1 (6 bases). There are 14 residues in the CDR3. Trimming took 2 bases from V and 1 from J, leaving 8 bases between them. Germline V gene lookup returns CDR1 LGHDT and CDR2 YNNKEL (reference sequence). The CDR3 nucleotides read TGTGCCAGCAGCCAACCAGGGGTTAACTATGGCTACACCTTC. It is translated as CASSQPGVNYGYTF.

CDR3 amino acids: CASRQSEFGGAFF. CDR3 nucleotide sequence: TGTGCCAGCAGGCAGTCGGAATTTGGAGGGGCTTTCTTT. This sequence joins TRBV3-1 (or the pseudogene TRBV3-2) and TRBJ1-1; D is ambiguous. This CDR3 comprises 13 residues. CDR1 LGHDT and CDR2 YNNKEL come from the germline V gene (reference sequence). V was trimmed by 6 bases and J by 11 bases, leaving 19 bases between them.

This sequence joins TRBV5-6 and TRBJ1-2, with D tentatively TRBD1 (6 bases). This CDR3 is 13 amino acids long. Trimming removed 4 bases from V and 9 bases from J, with 16 bases in between. Per the germline V gene, CDR1 is SGHDT and CDR2 is YYEEEE. The DNA of the CDR3 is TGTGCCAGCAGCGATACAGGGACCGCGCGCTACACCTTC. This encodes CASSDTGTARYTF.